This entry is about one TCR beta chain. These data belong to a study of cytomegalovirus exposure and HLA in healthy donors. The CDR3 totals 19 residues. V gave up 0 bases and J gave up 7 bases; unmatched junction bases: 21. Germline V gene data show CDR1 as SGDLS and CDR2 as YYNGEE. Sequencing was performed with immunoSEQ multiplex PCR; in TCRdb, only in-frame clones are kept and a portion is missing. This table has approximately 90,000 clones, roughly 92% appearing once. Specimen: PBMCs. This TCR derives from a woman in her thirties in good health and CMV-seropositive. The chain combines TRBV9 with TRBJ1-1; 7 nucleotides line up with TRBD1. Here the CDR3 reads CASSVGVDPDRELGGEAFF. The CDR3 nucleotides read TGTGCCAGCAGCGTAGGCGTTGACCCAGACAGGGAACTGGGAGGTGAAGCTTTCTTT.